This TCR beta chain was obtained from a study of human T cells and chemical hapten exposure. Indicated time point: patch test 1, 2 weeks after DPC sensitization. The treatment was: therapeutic diphenylcyclopropenone sensitization with weekly scalp DPC. MiXCR, applied by TCRdb to the RACE reads, yields one record per CDR3 protein. The sample lists 150,000 to 200,000 distinct CDR3 sequences; 14% were seen once. CDR1 is MNHEY, CDR2 SMNVEV, per germline (reference sequence). V was clipped by 8 bases and J by 5 bases, with 12 bases between them. The CDR3 spans 13 residues. This clonotype came up a few times.

The clonotype comes from a woman aged 25 to 39 with alopecia areata. Some clones in this sample may be carry-over from other donors' samples. The material sequenced was whole blood, taken in connection with sensitization to the hapten diphenylcyclopropenone (DPC). The V call is TRBV27, the J call TRBJ2-2; no reliable D call. DNA for the CDR3: TGTGCCAGCGGACGTCCCGGGACCGGGGAGCTGTTTTTT. Its translation is CASGRPGTGELFF.